The rows below give T cell receptor beta chains drawn from one sample of a study of radiotherapy plus CTLA-4 blockade in lung cancer. Method: immunoSEQ multiplex PCR; TCRdb's copy keeps in-frame clones and lacks some. The profile shows approximately 65,000 clones, roughly 80% of them singletons. Sequences were derived from peripheral blood, sampled from a patient treated with radiotherapy plus ipilimumab. These receptors were collected from a human donor with non-small cell lung cancer who had a complete response to radiotherapy plus ipilimumab. The CDR3 runs from the conserved cysteine through the conserved F or W. The order of the fields is V gene, clone size, D gene, J gene, CDR3 DNA, CDR3 protein. D genes are given only for firm matches. Size tells how often a clone was seen (once, few, many) or the class of an expanded clone, and some rows leave it out.

TRBV7-8	-	-	TRBJ2-5	TGTGCCAGCATCCCTTTTGGGGCGGCAAAAGAGACCCAGTACTTC	CASIPFGAAKETQYF
TRBV11-2	-	-	TRBJ2-7	TGTGCCAGCAGCTCGAGCAGGGTCCACGAGCAGTACTTC	CASSSSRVHEQYF
TRBV6-1	-	-	TRBJ2-4	TGTGCCAGCAGTGCAGCCTTAGCCAAAAACATTCAGTACTTC	CASSAALAKNIQYF
TRBV19	-	TRBD1	TRBJ2-1	TGTGCCAGTAGTATTCGGACAGGGAATGGTGATGAGCAGTTCTTC	CASSIRTGNGDEQFF
TRBV7-2	-	TRBD2	TRBJ2-1	TGTGCCAGCAGCTTAACTAGCGGGAGGGCCTCCTACAATGAGCAGTTCTTC	CASSLTSGRASYNEQFF
TRBV6-6	-	-	TRBJ2-2	TGTGCCAGCAGACTCGGGGGCGTGAACACCGGGGAGCTGTTTTTT	CASRLGGVNTGELFF
TRBV7-2	-	TRBD1	TRBJ1-1	TGTGCCAGCAGCTCCGGACAGGGCGGGGCTTTCTTT	CASSSGQGGAFF
TRBV9	-	-	TRBJ1-4	TGTGCCAGCAGCGTAGAATCGGGCTTTGAAAAACTGTTTTTT	CASSVESGFEKLFF
TRBV11-2	-	-	TRBJ2-7	TGTGCCAGCAGCTTAGATAGGTTGAGCTACGAGCAGTACTTC	CASSLDRLSYEQYF
TRBV7-2	-	-	TRBJ2-3	TGTGCCAGCAGCTTAACGGGGGCGAACACAGATACGCAGTATTTT	CASSLTGANTDTQYF
TRBV29-1	-	-	TRBJ2-2	TGCAGCGTTGGGGACACCGGGGAGCTGTTTTTT	CSVGDTGELFF
TRBV21-1	-	-	TRBJ1-1	TGTGCCAGCAGCCCTGCCGTAGACAGAATCAACACTGAAGCTTTCTTT	CASSPAVDRINTEAFF
TRBV29-1	-	-	TRBJ1-1	TGCAGCGCGGGACAAGCGAACACTGAAGCTTTCTTT	CSAGQANTEAFF
TRBV5-1	-	TRBD1	TRBJ2-7	TGCGCCAGCAGCCCGACAGGGGGGAGTGGCGAGCAGTACTTC	CASSPTGGSGEQYF
TRBV7-2	few	TRBD2	TRBJ2-1	TGTGCCAGCAGCCATACTAGGACTAGCGGGAGTTACAATGAGCAGTTCTTC	CASSHTRTSGSYNEQFF
TRBV30	-	-	TRBJ1-1	TGTGCCTGGCGATCCAGGGATAAGGCTTTCTTT	CAWRSRDKAFF
TRBV7-6	few	-	TRBJ2-5	TGTGCCAGCAGCATCCTAGCTGGAAAAGAGACCCAGTACTTC	CASSILAGKETQYF
TRBV4-1	-	-	TRBJ1-3	TGCGCCAGCAGCCAAGATCAGGGTTCTACCTCTGGAAACACCATATATTTT	CASSQDQGSTSGNTIYF
TRBV6-1	-	-	TRBJ2-5	TGTGCCAGCATCAAAGGGGACTGGGAAGAGACCCAGTACTTC	CASIKGDWEETQYF
TRBV28	-	-	TRBJ1-2	TGTGCCAGCAGTTCCCAGGGGATTGGCTACACCTTC	CASSSQGIGYTF
TRBV27	-	TRBD1	TRBJ2-1	TGTGCCAGCACTGCAGGGGGCAATGAGCAGTTCTTC	CASTAGGNEQFF
TRBV10-3	-	-	TRBJ1-1	TGTGCCATTTCTCTCAAGGGGGGCGCTGAAGCTTTCTTT	CAISLKGGAEAFF
TRBV7-9	-	-	TRBJ2-7	TGTGCCAGCAGCCCGCAGGGATTTATCTACGAGCAGTACTTC	CASSPQGFIYEQYF
TRBV7-7	-	-	TRBJ2-1	TGTGCTAGCAGCTTAGCCCTCGACAGCTACAATGAGCAGTTCTTC	CASSLALDSYNEQFF
TRBV7-2	once	-	TRBJ1-1	TGTGCCAGCCGTCGACAGTCGAACACTGAAGCTTTCTTT	CASRRQSNTEAFF
TRBV11-3	-	TRBD2	TRBJ2-3	TGTGCCAGCAGCTTAGTTCCTAGCGGGAGGGCTGATACGCAGTATTTT	CASSLVPSGRADTQYF
TRBV12-5	-	-	TRBJ2-1	TGTGCTAGTGGTGCTTTTGTAGGGGAGAGGGGCAATGAGCAGTTCTTC	CASGAFVGERGNEQFF
TRBV5-1	-	-	TRBJ2-3	TGCGCCAGCAGCTTGGAGCGGCCAGCGACGGATACGCAGTATTTT	CASSLERPATDTQYF
TRBV4-1	-	TRBD2	TRBJ2-1	TGCGCCAGCAGCCAGGAGCTTAGCGGGAGTAGCTCCTACAATGAGCAGTTCTTC	CASSQELSGSSSYNEQFF